This TCR beta chain was retrieved from a study of Tregs in tolerant kidney transplant recipients. Study results and limitations: Tolerant patients' donor-specific Tregs expanded beyond overall Tregs, suggesting antigen-driven growth. Few patients were studied, so findings need validation in larger groups.

Unstimulated regulatory T cells (CD4+CD25+CD127-), CD4+CD25- non-regulatory cells, CD4 and CD8 cells were FACS-sorted from thawed PBMCs. The method was immunoSEQ multiplex PCR; TCRdb's version includes in-frame clones alone and lacks a portion of them. Here the sample table reports 50,000 or so clones. Germline lookup yields CDR1 DFQATT and CDR2 SNEGSKA (reference sequence). The length of the CDR3 is 14 residues. The V end was cut by 3 bases, the J end by 5 bases, with 16 bases between. As for this clone: No antigen is known for it. The read terminates 3 residues before the CDR3 end, so the remaining end is supplied by the germline J gene.

V usage is TRBV20-1 and J usage is TRBJ1-1; D gene ambiguous. The sample was CD4+ T cells from blood, taken before the transplant. The sequence came from a human donor who received a combined kidney and bone marrow transplant. The CDR3 DNA, read in part, is TGCAGTGCTAGGACCACTATAGACGTGACTGAA. This gives the protein CSARTTIDVTE. The full CDR3 protein reads CSARTTIDVTEAFF.